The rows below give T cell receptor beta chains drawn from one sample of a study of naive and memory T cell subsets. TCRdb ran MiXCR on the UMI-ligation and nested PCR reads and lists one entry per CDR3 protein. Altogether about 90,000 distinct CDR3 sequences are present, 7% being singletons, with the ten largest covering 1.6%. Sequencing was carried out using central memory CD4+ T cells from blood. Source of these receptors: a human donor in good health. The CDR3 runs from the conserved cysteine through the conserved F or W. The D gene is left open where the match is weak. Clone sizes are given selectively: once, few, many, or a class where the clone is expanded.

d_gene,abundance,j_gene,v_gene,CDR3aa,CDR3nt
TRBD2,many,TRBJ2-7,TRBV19,CASRRGLAGRSNEQYF,TGTGCCAGTAGACGCGGACTAGCGGGACGGTCGAACGAGCAGTACTTC
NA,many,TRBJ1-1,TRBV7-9,CASSLSEVNTEAFF,TGTGCCAGCAGCTTATCGGAGGTCAACACTGAAGCTTTCTTT
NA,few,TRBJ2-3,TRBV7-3,CASSLARADTQYF,TGTGCCAGCAGCTTAGCTCGCGCAGATACGCAGTATTTT
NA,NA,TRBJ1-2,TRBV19,CASSATGQRGYTF,TGTGCCAGTAGTGCTACAGGGCAGCGCGGCTACACCTTC
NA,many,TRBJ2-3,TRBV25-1,CASSEDPSTDTQYF,TGTGCCAGCAGTGAGGACCCTAGCACAGATACGCAGTATTTT
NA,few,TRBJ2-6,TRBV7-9,CASSLVGQSRSGANVLTF,TGTGCCAGCAGCTTGGTCGGACAGAGCCGCTCTGGGGCCAACGTCCTGACTTTC
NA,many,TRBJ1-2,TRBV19,CASSIGFLGTSYGYTF,TGTGCCAGTAGTATAGGTTTTCTGGGGACAAGCTATGGCTACACCTTC
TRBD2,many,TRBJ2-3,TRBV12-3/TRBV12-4,CASSFSGLAVDTQYF,TGTGCCAGCAGTTTTTCCGGCCTAGCGGTAGATACGCAGTATTTT
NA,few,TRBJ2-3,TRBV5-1,CASIGGHTDTQYF,TGCGCCAGCATTGGAGGGCACACAGATACGCAGTATTTT
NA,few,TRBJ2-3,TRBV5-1,CASRPNTGIRTDTQYF,TGCGCCAGCAGGCCAAATACAGGGATTCGCACAGATACGCAGTATTTT
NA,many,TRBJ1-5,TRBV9,CASSAGSNQPQHF,TGTGCCAGCAGCGCCGGGTCGAATCAGCCCCAGCATTTT
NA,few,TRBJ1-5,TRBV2,CASRSQGNQPQHF,TGTGCCAGCAGGTCCCAGGGCAATCAGCCCCAGCATTTT
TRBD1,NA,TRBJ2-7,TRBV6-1,CASSSRQGGNFPYEQYF,TGTGCCAGCAGTAGTAGACAGGGGGGGAATTTCCCCTACGAGCAGTACTTC
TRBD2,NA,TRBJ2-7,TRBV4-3,CASSPHERGYEQYF,TGCGCCAGCAGCCCCCACGAGCGGGGCTACGAGCAGTACTTC
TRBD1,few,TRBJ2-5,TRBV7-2,CASSWEGTAPQETQYF,TGTGCCAGCAGCTGGGAAGGGACAGCCCCCCAAGAGACCCAGTACTTC
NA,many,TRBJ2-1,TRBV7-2,CASSLGGSGFYNEQFF,TGTGCCAGCAGCTTAGGGGGTAGCGGCTTCTACAATGAGCAGTTCTTC
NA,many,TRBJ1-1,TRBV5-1,CASSWAGLGTEAFF,TGCGCCAGCAGCTGGGCAGGGCTCGGCACTGAAGCTTTCTTT
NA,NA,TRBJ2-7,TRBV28,CASSSRGVGYEQYF,TGTGCCAGCAGTTCTAGGGGTGTGGGCTACGAGCAGTACTTC
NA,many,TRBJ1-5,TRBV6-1,CASSREVSNQPQHF,TGTGCCAGCAGTCGGGAGGTGAGCAATCAGCCCCAGCATTTT
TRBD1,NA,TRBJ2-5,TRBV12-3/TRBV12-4,CASRPGQAETQYF,TGTGCCAGCAGGCCGGGACAGGCAGAGACCCAGTACTTC
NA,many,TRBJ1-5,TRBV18,CASSKTAADQPQHF,TGTGCCAGCTCAAAGACAGCTGCGGATCAGCCCCAGCATTTT
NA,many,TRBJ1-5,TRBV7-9,CASSADSHGNQPQHF,TGTGCCAGCAGCGCGGACAGCCATGGCAATCAGCCCCAGCATTTT
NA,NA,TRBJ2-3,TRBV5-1,CASGFQGSTDTQYF,TGCGCCAGCGGTTTCCAGGGCAGCACAGATACGCAGTATTTT
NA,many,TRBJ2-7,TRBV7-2,CASSLSSSRYEQYF,TGTGCCAGCAGCTTAAGCAGTAGCCGGTACGAGCAGTACTTC
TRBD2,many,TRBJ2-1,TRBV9,CASSGSGGGYNEQFF,TGTGCCAGCAGCGGTAGCGGGGGGGGCTACAATGAGCAGTTCTTC
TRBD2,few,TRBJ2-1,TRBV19,CASSGSGTGDNEQFF,TGTGCCAGTAGCGGGAGCGGGACGGGGGACAATGAGCAGTTCTTC
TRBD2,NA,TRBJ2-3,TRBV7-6,CASSLGGGTRGTDTQYF,TGTGCCAGCAGCTTAGGGGGGGGGACCAGGGGCACAGATACGCAGTATTTT
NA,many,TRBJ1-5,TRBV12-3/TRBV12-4,CASSLTDNQPQHF,TGTGCCAGCAGTTTGACCGACAATCAGCCCCAGCATTTT
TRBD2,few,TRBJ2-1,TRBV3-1,CASSPTAGEGSNEQFF,TGTGCCAGCAGCCCGACAGCGGGAGAAGGATCGAATGAGCAGTTCTTC
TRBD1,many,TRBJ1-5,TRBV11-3,CASSLLQPGQVDQPQHF,TGTGCCAGCAGCTTATTGCAGCCGGGACAGGTCGATCAGCCCCAGCATTTT
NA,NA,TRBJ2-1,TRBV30,CAWSVASRVNEQFF,TGTGCCTGGAGTGTAGCTAGTAGGGTTAATGAGCAGTTCTTC
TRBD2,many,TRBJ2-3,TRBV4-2,CASSQVVAGLAGTTDTQYF,TGTGCCAGCAGCCAAGTGGTTGCTGGACTAGCGGGGACCACAGATACGCAGTATTTT
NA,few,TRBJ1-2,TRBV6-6,CASSPPDGVGGYTF,TGTGCCAGCAGCCCCCCTGACGGGGTGGGTGGCTACACCTTC
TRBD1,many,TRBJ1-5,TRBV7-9,CAMLPGTAFNQPQHF,TGTGCCATGCTACCCGGGACAGCTTTCAATCAGCCCCAGCATTTT
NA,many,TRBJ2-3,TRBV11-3,CASSPSPKRDEKIDTQYF,TGTGCCAGCAGCCCCTCCCCCAAACGGGACGAAAAGATAGATACGCAGTATTTT
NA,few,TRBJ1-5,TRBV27,CASSLSFPLSNQPQHF,TGTGCCAGCAGTTTATCGTTCCCTCTAAGCAATCAGCCCCAGCATTTT
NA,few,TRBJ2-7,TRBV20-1,CSARDGSRISYEQYF,TGCAGTGCTAGAGACGGATCTCGGATCTCCTACGAGCAGTACTTC
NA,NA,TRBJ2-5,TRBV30,CAWSVNRGETQYF,TGTGCCTGGAGCGTGAACCGGGGAGAGACCCAGTACTTC
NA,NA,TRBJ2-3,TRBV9,CASSVDRSETDTQYF,TGTGCCAGCAGCGTAGATCGGAGCGAGACAGATACGCAGTATTTT
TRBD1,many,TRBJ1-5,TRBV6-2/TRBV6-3,CASSYSSGGYSNQPQHF,TGTGCCAGCAGTTACTCGTCAGGGGGCTATAGCAATCAGCCCCAGCATTTT
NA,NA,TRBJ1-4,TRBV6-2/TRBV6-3,CASSYDRAGTNEKLFF,TGTGCCAGCAGTTACGATCGTGCGGGAACTAATGAAAAACTGTTTTTT
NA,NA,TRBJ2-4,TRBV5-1,CASSSGQANIQYF,NA
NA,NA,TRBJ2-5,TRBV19,CASSTEIYQETQYF,TGTGCCAGTAGTACCGAAATATACCAAGAGACCCAGTACTTC
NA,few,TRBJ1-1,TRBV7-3,CASSLIPGASGEAFF,TGTGCCAGCAGCTTAATACCGGGGGCGAGCGGTGAAGCTTTCTTT
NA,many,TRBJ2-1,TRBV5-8,CASSSAGMSYNEQFF,TGTGCCAGCAGCTCAGCGGGTATGTCCTACAATGAGCAGTTCTTC
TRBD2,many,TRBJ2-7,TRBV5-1,CASSLVSSGSSGSEQYF,TGCGCCAGCAGCTTGGTGTCTAGCGGGAGTTCCGGGTCCGAGCAGTACTTC
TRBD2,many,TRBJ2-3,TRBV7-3,CASSPAGGADTQYF,TGTGCCAGCAGCCCAGCGGGGGGCGCCGATACGCAGTATTTT
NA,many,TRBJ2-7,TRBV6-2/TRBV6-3,CASRHVPYEQYF,TGTGCCAGCAGACATGTCCCCTACGAGCAGTACTTC
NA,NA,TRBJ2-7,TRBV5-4,CASSLPGASYEQYF,TGTGCCAGCAGCTTACCCGGGGCATCCTACGAGCAGTACTTC
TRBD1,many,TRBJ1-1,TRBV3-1,CASSQDRDRGGTEAFF,TGTGCCAGCAGCCAAGACCGGGACAGGGGGGGTACTGAAGCTTTCTTT
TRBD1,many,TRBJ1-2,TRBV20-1,CSAHYGQGGYTF,TGCAGTGCTCACTACGGACAGGGTGGCTACACCTTC
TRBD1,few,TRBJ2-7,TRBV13,CASSFFRGIEQYF,TGTGCCAGCAGCTTTTTCAGGGGGATCGAGCAGTACTTC
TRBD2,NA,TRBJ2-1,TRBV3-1,CASSQGGLAGGLYNEQFF,TGTGCCAGCAGCCAAGGGGGACTAGCGGGGGGGCTCTACAATGAGCAGTTCTTC
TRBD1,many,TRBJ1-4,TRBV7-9,CASGGQGEEKLFF,TGTGCCAGCGGGGGACAGGGGGAGGAAAAACTGTTTTTT
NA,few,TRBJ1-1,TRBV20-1,CSAGLNAGFNTEAFF,TGCAGTGCCGGACTCAACGCAGGATTTAACACTGAAGCTTTCTTT
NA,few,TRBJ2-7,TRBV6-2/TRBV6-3,CASTLGYEQYF,TGTGCCAGCACCCTAGGGTACGAGCAGTACTTC
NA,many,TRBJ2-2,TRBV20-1,CSAPKQGGNTGELFF,TGCAGTGCTCCAAAACAGGGAGGGAACACCGGGGAGCTGTTTTTT
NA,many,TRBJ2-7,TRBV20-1,CSASAQGTVGEQYF,TGCAGTGCTTCCGCGCAGGGGACGGTAGGCGAGCAGTACTTC